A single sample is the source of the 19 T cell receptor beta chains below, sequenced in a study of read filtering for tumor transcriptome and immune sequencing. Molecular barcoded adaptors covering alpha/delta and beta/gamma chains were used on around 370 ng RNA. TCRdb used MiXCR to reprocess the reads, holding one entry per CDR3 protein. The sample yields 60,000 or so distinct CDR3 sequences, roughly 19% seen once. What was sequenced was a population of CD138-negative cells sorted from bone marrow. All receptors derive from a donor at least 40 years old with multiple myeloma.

CDR3 nucleotides: TGCGCCAGCAGGGGGACTAGCATAACGACAGATACGCAGTATTTT. Its protein product is CASRGTSITTDTQYF. The gene calls are TRBV5-1 and TRBJ2-3, with 9 bases that match TRBD2. V dropped 5 bases and J dropped 3; count of bases not matched to a gene: 7. This CDR3 spans 15 amino acids. Germline V gives CDR1 SGHRS, CDR2 YFSETQ. Combining the CDR3 with reference TRBV5-1 and TRBJ2-3 gives the whole variable domain KAGVTQTPRYLIKTRGQQVTLSCSPISGHRSVSWYQQTPGQGLQFLFEYFSETQRNKGNFPGRFSGRQFSNSRSEMNVSTLELGDSALYLCASRGTSITTDTQYFGPGTRLTVL.

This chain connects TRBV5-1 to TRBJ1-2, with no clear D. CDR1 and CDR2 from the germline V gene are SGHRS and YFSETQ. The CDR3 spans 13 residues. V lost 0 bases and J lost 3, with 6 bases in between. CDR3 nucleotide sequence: TGCGCCAGCAGCTTGGCCCACGACTATGGCTACACCTTC. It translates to CASSLAHDYGYTF.

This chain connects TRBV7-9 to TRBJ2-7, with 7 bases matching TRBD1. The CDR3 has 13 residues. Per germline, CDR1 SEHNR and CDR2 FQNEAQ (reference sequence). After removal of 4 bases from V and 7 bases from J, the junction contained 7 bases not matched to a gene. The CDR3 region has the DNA TGTGCCAGCAGCTCCGGGACAGAAGGGGAGCAGTACTTC. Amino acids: CASSSGTEGEQYF.

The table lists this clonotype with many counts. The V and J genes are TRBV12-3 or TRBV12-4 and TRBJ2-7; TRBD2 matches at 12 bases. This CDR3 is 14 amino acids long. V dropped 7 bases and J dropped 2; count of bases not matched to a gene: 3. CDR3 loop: CASTGLAGPYEQYF. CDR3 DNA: TGTGCCAGCACCGGACTAGCGGGGCCCTACGAGCAGTACTTC.

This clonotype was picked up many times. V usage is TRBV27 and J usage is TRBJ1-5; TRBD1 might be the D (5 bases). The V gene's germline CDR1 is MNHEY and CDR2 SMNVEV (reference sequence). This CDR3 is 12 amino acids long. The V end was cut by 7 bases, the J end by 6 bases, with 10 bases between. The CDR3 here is CASTEGTQPQHF. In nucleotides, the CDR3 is TGTGCCAGCACGGAGGGGACTCAGCCCCAGCATTTT.

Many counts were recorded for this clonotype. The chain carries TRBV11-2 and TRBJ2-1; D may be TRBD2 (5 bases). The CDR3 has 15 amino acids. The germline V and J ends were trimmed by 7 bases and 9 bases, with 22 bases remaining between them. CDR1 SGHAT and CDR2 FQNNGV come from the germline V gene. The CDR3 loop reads CASTQRAVLFGEQFF. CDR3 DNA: TGTGCCAGCACTCAGAGGGCCGTACTATTTGGTGAGCAGTTCTTC.

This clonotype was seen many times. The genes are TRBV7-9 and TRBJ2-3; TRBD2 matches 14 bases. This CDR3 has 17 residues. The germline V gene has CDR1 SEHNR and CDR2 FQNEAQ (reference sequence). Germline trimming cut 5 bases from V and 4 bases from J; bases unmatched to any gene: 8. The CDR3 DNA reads TGTGCCAGCAGCCACGGACTAGCGGGGGGAAATGCAGATACGCAGTATTTT. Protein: CASSHGLAGGNADTQYF. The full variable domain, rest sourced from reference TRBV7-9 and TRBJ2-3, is DTGVSQNPRHKITKRGQNVTFRCDPISEHNRLYWYRQTLGQGPEFLTYFQNEAQLEKSRLLSDRFSAERPKGSFSTLEIQRTEQGDSAMYLCASSHGLAGGNADTQYFGPGTRLTVL.

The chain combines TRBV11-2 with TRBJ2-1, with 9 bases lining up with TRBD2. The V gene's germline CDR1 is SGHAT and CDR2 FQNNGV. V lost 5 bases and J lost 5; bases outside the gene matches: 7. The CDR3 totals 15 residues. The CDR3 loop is CASSPSGRSDNEQFF. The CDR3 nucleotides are TGTGCCAGCAGCCCCAGCGGGAGGTCCGACAATGAGCAGTTCTTC. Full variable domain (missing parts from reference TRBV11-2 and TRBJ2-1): EAGVAQSPRYKIIEKRQSVAFWCNPISGHATLYWYQQILGQGPKLLIQFQNNGVVDDSQLPKDRFSAERLKGVDSTLKIQPAKLEDSAVYLCASSPSGRSDNEQFFGPGTRLTVL.

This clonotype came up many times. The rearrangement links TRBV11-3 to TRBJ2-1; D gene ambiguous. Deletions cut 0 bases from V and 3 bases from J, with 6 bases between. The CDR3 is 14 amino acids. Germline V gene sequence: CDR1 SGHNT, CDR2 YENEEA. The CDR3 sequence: CASSLDLDYNEQFF. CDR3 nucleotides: TGTGCCAGCAGCTTAGACCTGGACTACAATGAGCAGTTCTTC.

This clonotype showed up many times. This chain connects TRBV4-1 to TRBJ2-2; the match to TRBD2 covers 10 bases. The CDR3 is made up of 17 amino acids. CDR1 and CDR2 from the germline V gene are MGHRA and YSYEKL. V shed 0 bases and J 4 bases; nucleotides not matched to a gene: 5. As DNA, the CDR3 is TGCGCCAGCAGCCAAGACGTAGCGGGAGGACTCACCGGGGAGCTGTTTTTT. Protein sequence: CASSQDVAGGLTGELFF.

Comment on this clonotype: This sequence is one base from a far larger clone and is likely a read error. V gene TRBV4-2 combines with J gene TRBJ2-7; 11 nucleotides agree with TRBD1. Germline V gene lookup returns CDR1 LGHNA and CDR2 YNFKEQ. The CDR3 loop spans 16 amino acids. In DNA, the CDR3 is TGTGTCAGCAGCGGGGGCCGGGACAGGGGGTTGGACGAGCAGTACTTC. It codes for CVSSGGRDRGLDEQYF.

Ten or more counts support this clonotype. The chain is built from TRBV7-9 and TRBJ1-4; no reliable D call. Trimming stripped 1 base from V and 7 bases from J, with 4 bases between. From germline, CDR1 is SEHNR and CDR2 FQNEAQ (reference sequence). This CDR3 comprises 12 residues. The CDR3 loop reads CASSLVAEKLFF. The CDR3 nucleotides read TGTGCCAGCAGCTTAGTTGCTGAAAAACTGTTTTTT. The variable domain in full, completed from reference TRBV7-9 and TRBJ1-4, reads DTGVSQNPRHKITKRGQNVTFRCDPISEHNRLYWYRQTLGQGPEFLTYFQNEAQLEKSRLLSDRFSAERPKGSFSTLEIQRTEQGDSAMYLCASSLVAEKLFFGSGTQLSVL.

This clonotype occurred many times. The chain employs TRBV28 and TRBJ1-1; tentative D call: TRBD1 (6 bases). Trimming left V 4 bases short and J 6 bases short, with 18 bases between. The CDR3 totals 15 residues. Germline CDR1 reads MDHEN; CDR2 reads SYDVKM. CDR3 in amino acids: CASSWVQGRSAEAFF. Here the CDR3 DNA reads TGTGCCAGCAGTTGGGTACAGGGCCGCTCGGCTGAAGCTTTCTTT.

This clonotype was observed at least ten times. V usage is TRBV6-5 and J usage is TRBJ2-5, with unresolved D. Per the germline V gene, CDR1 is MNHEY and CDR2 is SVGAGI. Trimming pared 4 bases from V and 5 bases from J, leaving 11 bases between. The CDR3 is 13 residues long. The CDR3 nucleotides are TGTGCCAGCAGTTTCGCATCGCGGGAGACCCAGTACTTC. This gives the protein CASSFASRETQYF.

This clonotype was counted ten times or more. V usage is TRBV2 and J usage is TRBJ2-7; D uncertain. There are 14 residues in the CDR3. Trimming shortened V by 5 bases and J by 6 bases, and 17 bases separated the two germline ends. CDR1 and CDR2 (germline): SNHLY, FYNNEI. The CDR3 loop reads CASSYTTPDGEQYF. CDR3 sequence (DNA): TGTGCCAGCAGTTACACTACCCCGGACGGCGAGCAGTACTTC.

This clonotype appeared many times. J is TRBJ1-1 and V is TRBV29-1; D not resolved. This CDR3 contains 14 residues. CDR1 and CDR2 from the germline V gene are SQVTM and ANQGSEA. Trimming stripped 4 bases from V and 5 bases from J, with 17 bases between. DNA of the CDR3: TGCAGCGTTGGCGGGTTGCGGACCGAAACTGAAGCTTTCTTT. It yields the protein CSVGGLRTETEAFF.

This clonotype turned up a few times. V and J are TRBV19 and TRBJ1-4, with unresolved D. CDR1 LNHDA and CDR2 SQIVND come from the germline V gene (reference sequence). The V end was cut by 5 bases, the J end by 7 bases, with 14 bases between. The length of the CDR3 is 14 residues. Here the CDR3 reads CASSLGLHSEKLFF. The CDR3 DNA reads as TGTGCCAGTAGTCTCGGTCTCCACTCTGAAAAACTGTTTTTT.

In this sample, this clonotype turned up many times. CDR3 loop: CASSYALHEQYF. CDR3 coding DNA: TGTGCCAGCAGTTACGCCCTCCACGAGCAGTACTTC. The chain uses TRBV6-2 or TRBV6-3 and TRBJ2-7; D gene uncertain. CDR1 is MNHEY, CDR2 SVGEGT, per germline. The CDR3 has 12 amino acids. Trimming took 2 bases from V and 5 from J, leaving 7 bases between them.

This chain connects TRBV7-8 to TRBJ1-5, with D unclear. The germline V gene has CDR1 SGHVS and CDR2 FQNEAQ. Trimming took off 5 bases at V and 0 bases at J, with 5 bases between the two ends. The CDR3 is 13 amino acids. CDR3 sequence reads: CASSVNSNQPQHF. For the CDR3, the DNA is TGTGCCAGCAGCGTGAATAGCAATCAGCCCCAGCATTTT.